This T cell receptor beta chain is drawn from a study of blood T cell repertoires in COVID-19. Background on the study: Some COVID-19 samples were acute and others convalescent; all came from the United States, Italy and Spain. PBMCs, B-cell-depleted T cells, or T cells were the source of the cDNA or gDNA that made up the material.

CDR1 is LGHNA, CDR2 YSLEER, per germline. Trimming removed 4 bases at V and 4 bases at J, with 18 bases between. CDR3 length equals 16 residues. In the original processing: Researchers report that nucleated cell counts were estimated from reference gene primer amplification. Method: immunoSEQ multiplex PCR; TCRdb's copy keeps in-frame clones and lacks some. That table is the source of V, J and clone size, and D and trimming were worked out from the DNA. The profile covers about 190,000 clones, with 89% appearing a single time and about 7% taken by the ten largest. This receptor was obtained from a man aged 40-49 years with acute or convalescent COVID-19. The sequenced sample consisted of peripheral blood. V is TRBV4-3 and J is TRBJ2-3; D is perhaps TRBD2 (6 bases). In DNA form, the CDR3 reads TGCGCCAGCAGCCGGGGGACTGCCCAAGACCCAGATACGCAGTATTTT. This encodes CASSRGTAQDPDTQYF.